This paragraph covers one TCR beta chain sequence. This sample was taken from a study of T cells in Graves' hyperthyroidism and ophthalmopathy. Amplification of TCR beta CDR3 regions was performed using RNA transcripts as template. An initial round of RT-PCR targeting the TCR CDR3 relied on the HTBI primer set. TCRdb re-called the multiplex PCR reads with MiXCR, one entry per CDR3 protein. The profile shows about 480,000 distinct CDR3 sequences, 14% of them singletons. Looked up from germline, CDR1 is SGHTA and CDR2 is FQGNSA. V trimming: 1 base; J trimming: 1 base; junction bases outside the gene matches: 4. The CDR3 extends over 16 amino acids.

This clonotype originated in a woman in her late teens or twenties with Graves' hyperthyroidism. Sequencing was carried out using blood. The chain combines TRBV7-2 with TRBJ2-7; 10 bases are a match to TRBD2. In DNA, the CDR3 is TGTGCCAGCAGCTTAGGAACTAGCGGGGTATCCTACGAGCAGTACTTC. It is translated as CASSLGTSGVSYEQYF.